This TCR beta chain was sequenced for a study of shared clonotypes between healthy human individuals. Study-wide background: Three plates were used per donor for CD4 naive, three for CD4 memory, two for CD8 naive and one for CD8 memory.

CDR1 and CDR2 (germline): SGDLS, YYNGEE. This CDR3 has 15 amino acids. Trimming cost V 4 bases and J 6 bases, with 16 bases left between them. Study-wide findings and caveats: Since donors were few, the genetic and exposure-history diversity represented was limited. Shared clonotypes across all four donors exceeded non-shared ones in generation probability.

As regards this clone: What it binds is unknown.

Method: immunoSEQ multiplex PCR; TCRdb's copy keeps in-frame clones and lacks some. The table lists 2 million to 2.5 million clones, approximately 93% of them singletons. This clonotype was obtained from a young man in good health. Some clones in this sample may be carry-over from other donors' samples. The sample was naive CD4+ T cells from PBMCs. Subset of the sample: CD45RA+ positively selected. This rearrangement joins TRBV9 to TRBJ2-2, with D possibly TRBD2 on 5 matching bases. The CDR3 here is CASSLRGSSAGELFF. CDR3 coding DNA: TGTGCCAGCAGCCTCCGAGGGTCGTCAGCCGGGGAGCTGTTTTTT.